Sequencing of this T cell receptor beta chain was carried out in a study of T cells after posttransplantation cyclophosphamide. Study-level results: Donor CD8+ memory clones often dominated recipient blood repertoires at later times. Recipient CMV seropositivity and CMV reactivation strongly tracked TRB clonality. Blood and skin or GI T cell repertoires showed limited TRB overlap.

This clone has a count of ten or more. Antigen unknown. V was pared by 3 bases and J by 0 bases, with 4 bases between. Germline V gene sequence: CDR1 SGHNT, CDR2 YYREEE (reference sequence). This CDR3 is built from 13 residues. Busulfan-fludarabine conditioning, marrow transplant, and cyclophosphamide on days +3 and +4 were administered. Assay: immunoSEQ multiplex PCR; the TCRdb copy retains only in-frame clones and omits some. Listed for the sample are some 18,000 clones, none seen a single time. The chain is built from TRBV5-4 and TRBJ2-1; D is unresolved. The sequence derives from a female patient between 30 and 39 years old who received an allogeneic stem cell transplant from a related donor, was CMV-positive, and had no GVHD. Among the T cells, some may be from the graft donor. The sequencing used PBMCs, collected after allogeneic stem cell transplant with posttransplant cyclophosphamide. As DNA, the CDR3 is TGTGCCAGCAGCTCCCGCTCCTACAATGAGCAGTTCTTC. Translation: CASSSRSYNEQFF.